This T cell receptor (beta chain) was captured by sequencing in a study of glioma-infiltrating T cells. Germline CDR1 MGHRA, CDR2 YSYEKL. This CDR3 has 15 residues. General study results and limits: Gliomas, especially low-grade, showed above-expected tissue-blood divergence; non-neoplastic patients showed below. Very few CDR3 sequences were shared between tissue and blood.

Amplification of TCR alpha and beta CDR3 regions from RNA used iRepertoire nested multiplex PCR. One-step reverse transcription and amplification started from approximately 100-400 ng of tissue mRNA or PBMC total RNA. One entry per CDR3 protein, called by TCRdb with MiXCR from the multiplex PCR reads. The sample records 45,000 or so distinct CDR3 sequences, under 25% being singletons. Points on this clonotype: Antigen: not known. One end of the junction fails to match germline, which may point to a read error.

The origin of this receptor is a human donor with low-grade glioma or glioblastoma, undergoing nonglioma brain surgery, or in good health (not recorded which). V is TRBV4-1 and J is TRBJ2-7; 8 positions match TRBD2. Sample: glioma tissue, nonneoplastic brain tissue, or PBMCs (not recorded which). This CDR3 is CASSQERTSSYQQYF. The CDR3 DNA sequence: TGCGCCAGCAGCCAAGAGAGGACTAGCAGCTACCAGCAGTACTTC.